Sequencing of this TCR beta chain was carried out in a study of immune reconstitution after stem cell transplant in scleroderma (dated by TCRdb to 2016 to 2017). Based on its abundance in the sample, this clonotype is medium-sized (0.01 to 0.1%). Its target antigen remains unknown. No much larger clone exists at a distance of one base, and base qualities are not known. The protocol used for the library was RT-PCR. Sequencing relied on an Illumina MiSeq. TCRdb reworked the public reads: Q25 trimming with fastp, MiXCR clone assembly, productive beta chains retained. Rows are combined by CDR3 protein, so each entry shows the most common genes and DNA. This sample lists 1,900 or so distinct CDR3 sequences; approximately 3.6% were detected once. The ten largest clones take up around 14% of the sample. The germline V gene sets CDR1 to MNHEY and CDR2 to SVGAGI. Compared with germline, V lacks 7 bases and J lacks 5 bases; bases without a gene match: 10. Measured from the cysteine to the phenylalanine, the CDR3 is 15 residues long. This entry keeps only the CDR3 DNA: 45 bases, framed from base 1.

Collection of the sample occurred before or after autologous hematopoietic stem cell transplantation (not recorded which). The chain uses TRBV6-5 and TRBJ2-7, with 11 central nucleotides matching TRBD2. This receptor was taken from a male donor with systemic sclerosis. The sequenced DNA is TGTGCCAGCAAATCCGTGGGACTAGCGGTGAACGAGCAGTACTTC. The resulting protein is CASKSVGLAVNEQYF.